This T cell receptor (beta chain) was recovered during a study of CD8 T cells in Susac syndrome. The study, taken as a whole, reports: Individuals included in the TCR sequencing and HLA analysis were acknowledged by the study to be relatively few in number.

TCR beta sequences were obtained from blood CD8+ and CD4+ T cells. Negative magnetic isolation gave CD8+ and CD4+ cells; FACS enriched CD8+ TEMRA. Germline V lookup: CDR1 MNHEY, CDR2 SVGEGT. This CDR3 has 11 amino acids. V lost 5 bases and J lost 11, with 12 bases in between. Reverse transcription of 0.5 to 1 ug RNA was performed with random hexamers. TCRdb reanalysed the immunoSEQ multiplex PCR reads using MiXCR and keeps one entry per CDR3 protein. This repertoire shows roughly 130,000 distinct CDR3 sequences, 90% to 95% found once; its top ten account for more than 0.09%. Only one count was recorded for this clonotype. Its antigen is currently unknown.

The receptor was derived from a human donor in good health. The chain carries TRBV6-2 or TRBV6-3 and TRBJ1-1, with D possibly matching TRBD1 (5 bases). Sample: CD4+ T cells from PBMCs. Here the CDR3 reads CASSTPRGAFF. The CDR3 nucleotides are TGTGCCAGCAGTACCCCCCGGGGCGCTTTCTTT.